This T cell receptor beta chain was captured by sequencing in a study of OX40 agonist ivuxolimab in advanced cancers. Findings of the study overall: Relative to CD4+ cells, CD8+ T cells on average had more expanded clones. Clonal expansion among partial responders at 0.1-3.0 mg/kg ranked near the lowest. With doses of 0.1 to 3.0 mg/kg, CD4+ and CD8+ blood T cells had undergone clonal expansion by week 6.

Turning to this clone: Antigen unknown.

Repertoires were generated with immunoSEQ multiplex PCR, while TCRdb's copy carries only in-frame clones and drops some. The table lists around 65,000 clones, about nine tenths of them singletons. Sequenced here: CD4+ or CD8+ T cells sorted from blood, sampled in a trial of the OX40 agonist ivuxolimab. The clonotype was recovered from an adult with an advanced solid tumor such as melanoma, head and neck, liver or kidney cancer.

The CDR3 loop reads CASSGTPGLAGGIGFF. In nucleotides, the CDR3 is TGTGCCAGCTCCGGTACCCCGGGACTAGCGGGAGGTATTGGGTTCTTC. This chain links TRBV7-2 with TRBJ2-1; TRBD2 matches at 15 bases. The length of the CDR3 is 16 residues. Germline lookup yields CDR1 SGHTA and CDR2 FQGNSA. The ends lost 8 bases at V and 15 bases at J; junction bases unmatched: 17.